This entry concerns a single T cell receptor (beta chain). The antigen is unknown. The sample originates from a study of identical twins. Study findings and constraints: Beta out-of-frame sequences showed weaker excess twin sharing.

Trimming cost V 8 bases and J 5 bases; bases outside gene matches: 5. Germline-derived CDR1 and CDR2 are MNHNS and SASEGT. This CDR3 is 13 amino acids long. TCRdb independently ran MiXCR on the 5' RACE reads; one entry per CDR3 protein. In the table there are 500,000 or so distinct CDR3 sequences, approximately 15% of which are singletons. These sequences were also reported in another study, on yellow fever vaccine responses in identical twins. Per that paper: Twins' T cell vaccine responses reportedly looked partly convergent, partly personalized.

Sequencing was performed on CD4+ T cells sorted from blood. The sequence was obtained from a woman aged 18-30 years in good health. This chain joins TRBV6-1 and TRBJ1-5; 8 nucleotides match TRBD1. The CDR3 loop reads CASRGQEHQPQHF. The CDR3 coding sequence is TGTGCCAGCCGGGGACAGGAGCATCAGCCCCAGCATTTT.